These 30 T cell receptor beta chains were sequenced from one sample in a study of blood T cell repertoires in COVID-19. Produced via immunoSEQ multiplex PCR; TCRdb's table is partial and in-frame only. The repertoire holds fewer than 500,000 clones, with about 85% as singletons. The sample comprised PBMCs or T cells enriched from blood (not recorded which). The receptors were sampled from a woman aged 18-30 years with acute COVID-19.

The V and J genes are TRBV3-1 (or the pseudogene TRBV3-2) and TRBJ1-6; 11 bases are shared with TRBD1. This CDR3 has 15 amino acids. J was trimmed by 10 bases and V by 0 bases; bases with no gene match: 2. Per germline, CDR1 LGHDT and CDR2 YNNKEL (reference sequence). The CDR3 DNA is TGTGCCAGCAGCCAAGAAAGGACAGGGGGCTCACCCCTCCACTTT. It translates to CASSQERTGGSPLHF.

V and J are TRBV24-1 and TRBJ1-1; D is perhaps TRBD1 (6 bases). Germline loops: CDR1 KGHDR, CDR2 SFDVKD. This CDR3 is built from 12 residues. Trimming left V 5 bases short and J 7 bases short, with 10 bases between. CDR3 coding DNA: TGTGCCACCAGTGCGGAACAGGGTGAAGCTTTCTTT. Protein sequence: CATSAEQGEAFF.

The gene calls are TRBV6-1 and TRBJ1-6, with unresolved D. This CDR3 has 12 amino acids. The germline CDR1 and CDR2 sequences are MNHNS and SASEGT. V lost 2 bases to trimming and J lost 10 bases, with 6 bases between them. The CDR3 DNA is TGTGCCAGCAGTGAATTCAGATCACCCCTCCACTTT. Residues: CASSEFRSPLHF.

The genes are TRBV10-1 and TRBJ1-4, with D possibly matching TRBD1 (6 bases). The CDR3 has 16 residues. Trimming left V 0 bases short and J 8 bases short, with 16 bases between. Germline CDR1 WNHNN, CDR2 SYGVQD (reference sequence). CDR3 sequence (DNA): TGCGCCAGCAGTGAGTCCCGGGACAAGAAGAGCGAAAAACTGTTTTTT. Translation: CASSESRDKKSEKLFF.

The count of this clone is one. V usage is TRBV9 and J usage is TRBJ1-2; TRBD1 aligns across 9 bases. The CDR3 runs 14 residues. Germline V CDR1 and CDR2: SGDLS, YYNGEE. V lost 6 bases, J lost 6 bases, and 9 bases stayed unmatched. CDR3 sequence reads: CASNPYGTGHGYTF. The CDR3 coding sequence is TGTGCCAGCAACCCGTACGGGACAGGGCATGGCTACACCTTC. The whole variable domain, filled in from reference TRBV9 and TRBJ1-2, reads DSGVTQTPKHLITATGQRVTLRCSPRSGDLSVYWYQQSLDQGLQFLIQYYNGEERAKGNILERFSAQQFPDLHSELNLSSLELGDSALYFCASNPYGTGHGYTFGSGTRLTVV.

The V and J genes are TRBV18 and TRBJ2-7, with TRBD1 as a possible D gene (6 bases). CDR3 length equals 17 residues. The V gene's germline CDR1 is KGHSH and CDR2 LQKENI. The V and J ends lost 3 bases and 0 bases respectively, with 18 bases between them. This CDR3 reads CASSPESLAGDSYEQYF. CDR3 DNA sequence: TGTGCCAGCTCACCTGAGAGCTTGGCAGGGGACTCCTACGAGCAGTACTTC.

The chain is built from TRBV5-8 and TRBJ2-3; D ambiguous. Between the trimmed V and J ends, which lost 0 bases and 3 bases, there was a span of 11 bases. CDR3 length equals 15 residues. The V gene's germline CDR1 is SGHTS and CDR2 YDEGEE. This CDR3 is CASSLVQIFTDTQYF. CDR3 bases: TGTGCCAGCAGCTTGGTGCAGATTTTTACAGATACGCAGTATTTT.

This chain links TRBV5-5 with TRBJ2-1; possible D gene TRBD2, 6 bases. The CDR3 totals 15 residues. Trimming removed 2 bases from V and 4 bases from J, with 13 bases in between. Germline loops: CDR1 SGHKS, CDR2 YYEKEE (reference sequence). CDR3: CASSFPRAGYNEQFF. CDR3 DNA sequence: TGTGCCAGCAGCTTTCCCAGGGCGGGGTACAATGAGCAGTTCTTC.

The chain carries TRBV7-9 and TRBJ1-6, with TRBD1 matching over 7 bases. The CDR3 totals 15 residues. Germline V gene lookup returns CDR1 SEHNR and CDR2 FQNEAQ (reference sequence). V was pared by 5 bases and J by 8 bases, with 9 bases of the junction left unmatched. CDR3 sequence: CASSLGTAVDSPLHF. The CDR3 DNA is TGTGCCAGCAGCCTAGGGACAGCCGTTGATTCACCCCTCCACTTT.

Remarks on this clone: The same CDR3 is also encoded by other DNA sequences in this sample. This sequence joins TRBV4-1 and TRBJ2-7; weak D call: TRBD1 (6 bases). Germline assignment: CDR1 MGHRA and CDR2 YSYEKL. Deletions cut 1 base from V and 3 bases from J, with 7 bases between. CDR3 length: 13 residues. The CDR3 spells CASSQGGHYEQYF. DNA of the CDR3: TGCGCCAGCAGCCAAGGGGGGCACTACGAGCAGTACTTC.

This chain joins TRBV5-4 and TRBJ1-4, with 7 bases matching TRBD1. Germline V gene sequence: CDR1 SGHNT, CDR2 YYREEE (reference sequence). V trimming: 4 bases; J trimming: 5 bases; junction bases outside the gene matches: 8. The length of the CDR3 is 15 residues. For the CDR3, the DNA is TGTGCCAGCAGCGGGGGGACAGCATTAAATGAAAAACTGTTTTTT. Amino acid sequence: CASSGGTALNEKLFF.

V is TRBV19 and J is TRBJ2-3; D uncertain. The CDR3 is made up of 14 amino acids. V was cut by 2 bases and J by 2 bases, with 8 bases left in between. CDR1 is LNHDA and CDR2 is SQIVND in the germline V gene (reference sequence). The CDR3 here is CASSINPFTDTQYF. DNA for the CDR3: TGTGCCAGTAGTATAAATCCCTTCACAGATACGCAGTATTTT.

The chain combines TRBV5-1 with TRBJ1-1; 8 bases match TRBD1. With 4 bases clipped from V and 4 bases from J, the junction kept 6 bases outside the gene matches. Looked up from germline, CDR1 is SGHRS and CDR2 is YFSETQ. The CDR3 has 14 amino acids. The CDR3 DNA reads as TGCGCCAGCAGCCCCGGACAGGGAAGCACTGAAGCTTTCTTT. It encodes CASSPGQGSTEAFF.

The rearrangement uses TRBV10-1 and TRBJ1-1; D possibly corresponds to TRBD1 (6 bases). Germline values: CDR1 WNHNN, CDR2 SYGVQD (reference sequence). The CDR3 contains 12 residues. The V and J ends lost 10 bases and 2 bases respectively, with 11 bases between them. The CDR3 DNA reads as TGCGCCACCCGGACAGTAAACACTGAAGCTTTCTTT. This translates into CATRTVNTEAFF.

The chain has TRBV6-1 and TRBJ2-3; 7 bases are a match to TRBD2. Germline CDR1 MNHNS, CDR2 SASEGT. V shed 3 bases and J 0 bases; nucleotides not matched to a gene: 6. There are 16 residues in the CDR3. The CDR3: CASSDVSGKSTDTQYF. In DNA form, the CDR3 reads TGTGCCAGCAGTGACGTAAGCGGGAAGAGCACAGATACGCAGTATTTT.

The chain is built from TRBV9 and TRBJ2-4; the D gene is possibly TRBD2 (5 bases). The CDR3 has 15 amino acids. The ends were cut back, 0 bases at V and 0 bases at J, with 7 bases in the middle. CDR1 SGDLS and CDR2 YYNGEE come from the germline V gene. The CDR3, as DNA: TGTGCCAGCAGCGTAGACGGGGTAGCCAAAAACATTCAGTACTTC. Its translation is CASSVDGVAKNIQYF.

This clone was recorded a few times. The CDR3 DNA reads TGCAGTGCTAGTGGAGACAGGGAAAATCAGCCCCAGCATTTT. Its protein is CSASGDRENQPQHF. The chain joins TRBV20-1 to TRBJ1-5, with TRBD1 matching over 7 bases. Trimming removed 3 bases from V and 4 bases from J; junction bases left unmatched: 6. The CDR3 runs 14 residues. CDR1 DFQATT and CDR2 SNEGSKA come from the germline V gene (reference sequence).

This chain links TRBV5-6 with TRBJ2-7, with 7 bases identical to TRBD1. The germline V gene encodes CDR1 SGHDT and CDR2 YYEEEE. J lost 9 bases, V lost 2 bases, and 14 bases had no gene match. The CDR3 has 15 residues. DNA of the CDR3: TGTGCCAGCAGCTTTACCGGGACAGCCCTTTTCGGGCAGTACTTC. It translates to CASSFTGTALFGQYF.

The J gene is TRBJ2-7, the V gene TRBV19; maybe TRBD1 (6 bases). V lost 3 bases and J lost 0, with 12 bases in between. CDR3 length: 15 residues. CDR1 is LNHDA and CDR2 is SQIVND in the germline V gene (reference sequence). The CDR3 DNA reads TGTGCCAGTAGTATTGGGACACTGAGCTCCTACGAGCAGTACTTC. As protein: CASSIGTLSSYEQYF.

This chain connects TRBV12-3 or TRBV12-4 to TRBJ1-1; D remains ambiguous. V was clipped by 3 bases and J by 3 bases, with 8 bases between them. The CDR3 consists of 13 residues. The CDR3 region has the DNA TGTGCCAGCAGTTTCCGGGGATACACTGAAGCTTTCTTT. Its translation: CASSFRGYTEAFF.

The CDR3 loop is CAMGTGNQPQHF. CDR3 sequence (DNA): TGTGCCATGGGGACAGGCAATCAGCCCCAGCATTTT. The J gene is TRBJ1-5, the V gene TRBV10-3; TRBD1 aligns across 7 bases. This CDR3 has 12 residues. With 9 bases clipped from V and 2 bases from J, the junction kept 1 base outside the gene matches. Germline loops: CDR1 ENHRY, CDR2 SYGVKD.

The gene calls are TRBV7-2 and TRBJ1-4; 7 nucleotides align to TRBD1. Germline assignment: CDR1 SGHTA and CDR2 FQGNSA. The CDR3 extends over 13 amino acids. V trimming: 6 bases; J trimming: 5 bases; junction bases outside the gene matches: 3. CDR3 protein: CASSRQGNEKLFF. The CDR3 DNA reads as TGTGCCAGCAGTAGACAGGGAAATGAAAAACTGTTTTTT.

The chain combines TRBV6-4 with TRBJ1-1, with 9 bases aligning to TRBD1. The CDR3 is 16 amino acids. Trimming cost V 8 bases and J 0 bases; bases outside gene matches: 10. The V gene's germline CDR1 is MRHNA and CDR2 SNTAGT. The CDR3 DNA is TGTGCCAGCCGCCCACAGGGGGCGGACATGAACACTGAAGCTTTCTTT. This gives the protein CASRPQGADMNTEAFF.

The CDR3 DNA reads TGTGCCACCACCGGGGACAGGGCCTACGAGCAGTACTTC. It yields the protein CATTGDRAYEQYF. The gene calls are TRBV24-1 and TRBJ2-7; 9 bases agree with TRBD1. With 8 bases clipped from V and 2 bases from J, the junction kept 3 bases outside the gene matches. The CDR3 loop spans 13 amino acids. The germline gives CDR1 KGHDR, CDR2 SFDVKD.

The J gene is TRBJ1-3, the V gene TRBV7-2, with TRBD1 as a possible D gene (6 bases). CDR1 is SGHTA and CDR2 is FQGNSA in the germline V gene. With 3 bases removed from V and 4 bases from J, the gap between germline ends came to 10 bases. The CDR3 is 14 amino acids. CDR3 coding DNA: TGTGCCAGCAGCTTCGACAGGTCGGGAAACACCATATATTTT. It is translated as CASSFDRSGNTIYF.

This sequence joins TRBV5-1 and TRBJ1-2; 7 bases match TRBD1. The CDR3 runs to 14 residues. V shed 4 bases and J 8 bases; nucleotides not matched to a gene: 11. Germline V gene lookup returns CDR1 SGHRS and CDR2 YFSETQ. The CDR3: CASSESSRGRGYTF. The CDR3 DNA reads TGCGCCAGCAGCGAGAGTTCGAGGGGGCGAGGCTACACCTTC.

CDR3 coding DNA: TGTGCCAGTAGTCGGACTAGGGGCGAGGAGACCCAGTACTTC. This sequence encodes CASSRTRGEETQYF. The chain combines TRBV19 with TRBJ2-5; 7 nucleotides match TRBD2. Germline CDR1 and CDR2: LNHDA and SQIVND (reference sequence). V was pared by 5 bases and J by 5 bases, with 8 bases of the junction left unmatched. This CDR3 spans 14 amino acids.

V and J are TRBV2 and TRBJ1-6; D gene ambiguous. This CDR3 comprises 14 residues. Trimming left V 5 bases short and J 9 bases short, with 14 bases between. CDR1 is SNHLY and CDR2 is FYNNEI in the germline V gene. In DNA, the CDR3 is TGTGCCAGCAGTTTGTCTAAGGAGATTTCACCCCTCCACTTT. Protein product: CASSLSKEISPLHF.

The gene calls are TRBV12-5 and TRBJ1-3, with D possibly being TRBD1 (6 bases). V was cut by 6 bases and J by 2 bases, with 14 bases left in between. CDR3 length equals 15 residues. The germline V gene has CDR1 LGHNT and CDR2 FRNRAP. As DNA, the CDR3 is TGTGCTAGTGGACGACCACAGGGTCCTGGAAACACCATATATTTT. This encodes CASGRPQGPGNTIYF.

The J gene is TRBJ1-4, the V gene TRBV21-1. TRBV21-1 is shown as a pseudogene. The CDR3 is made up of 15 amino acids. The CDR3 region has the DNA TGTGCCAGCAGCAAAGGATACCCCCGGGGGGAAAAACTGTTTTTT. It translates to CASSKGYPRGEKLFF.